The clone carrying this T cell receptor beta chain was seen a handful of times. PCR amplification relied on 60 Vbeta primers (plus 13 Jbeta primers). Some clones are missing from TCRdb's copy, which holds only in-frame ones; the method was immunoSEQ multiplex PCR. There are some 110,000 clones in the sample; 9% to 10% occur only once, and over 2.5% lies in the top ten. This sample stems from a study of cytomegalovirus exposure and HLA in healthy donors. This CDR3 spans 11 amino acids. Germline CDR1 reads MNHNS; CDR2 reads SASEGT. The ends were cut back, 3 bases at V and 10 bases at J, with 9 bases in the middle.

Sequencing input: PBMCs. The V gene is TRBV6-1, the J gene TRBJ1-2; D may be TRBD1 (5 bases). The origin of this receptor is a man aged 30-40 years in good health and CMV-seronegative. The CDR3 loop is CASSDTTVYTF. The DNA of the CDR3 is TGTGCCAGCAGTGACACGACAGTCTACACCTTC.